The 20 T cell receptor beta chains listed next were all sequenced from one sample in a study of molecular identifiers for immune sequencing clone quantification. TCRdb itself ran the PCR reads through MiXCR, one entry per CDR3 protein. The sample shows approximately 500,000 distinct CDR3 sequences, around 21% of them seen only once. The sample comprised naive CD8+ T cells from blood, with Jurkat cell RNA spiked in. Subset: FACS-sorted CD8+CD4-CCR7+CD45RA+ naive T cells. These receptors came from a human donor in good health. Some libraries in this study had Jurkat cell RNA spiked in.

V is TRBV27 and J is TRBJ2-5, with a tentative D call TRBD1 (5 bases). Per the germline V gene, CDR1 is MNHEY and CDR2 is SMNVEV (reference sequence). CDR3 length equals 14 residues. V shed 2 bases and J shed 0 bases, with 7 bases lying between them. The CDR3 sequence is CASSLLTDQETQYF. As DNA, the CDR3 is TGTGCCAGCAGTTTACTGACAGACCAAGAGACCCAGTACTTC.

This clonotype was seen at least ten times. This chain uses TRBV27 with TRBJ2-7; 11 bases align to TRBD1. CDR1 is MNHEY, CDR2 SMNVEV, per germline (reference sequence). J gave up 7 bases and V 6 bases, and 8 bases lay outside the gene matches. The CDR3 runs 14 residues. CDR3 bases: TGTGCCAGCAGCTTGGGACAGGGGGTAGGGGAGCAGTACTTC. Protein product: CASSLGQGVGEQYF.

The chain uses TRBV4-2 and TRBJ1-5; no clear D gene. The germline V gene has CDR1 LGHNA and CDR2 YNFKEQ. V lost 4 bases, J lost 3 bases, and 22 bases lay in between. The CDR3 spans 18 residues. CDR3: CASSPELGATANNQPQHF. Written as DNA, the CDR3 is TGTGCCAGCAGCCCTGAATTAGGAGCCACCGCTAACAATCAGCCCCAGCATTTT.

Only a few counts were recorded for this clonotype. Since the CDR3 does not end with the conserved phenylalanine or tryptophan, this likely comes from a read error. This rearrangement joins TRBV5-1 to TRBJ1-4; possibly TRBD1 for D (5 bases). Looked up from germline, CDR1 is SGHRS and CDR2 is YFSETQ. CDR3 length: 17 residues. V gave up 2 bases and J gave up 8 bases, with 22 bases separating them. The CDR3 region is CASSFYSSGTVIEKLFL. The CDR3 DNA reads as TGCGCCAGCAGCTTTTATTCTTCCGGGACGGTGATCGAAAAACTGTTTCTT.

This clonotype was recorded a few times. The CDR3, as DNA: TGCAGTGCGACCCGGACAACTCGGCACGAGCAGTACTTC. This sequence encodes CSATRTTRHEQYF. The chain joins TRBV20-1 to TRBJ2-7; a weak D match, TRBD1 (5 bases). Germline V gene data show CDR1 as DFQATT and CDR2 as SNEGSKA (reference sequence). V was pared by 6 bases and J by 5 bases, with 17 bases between. This CDR3 has 13 residues.

The gene calls are TRBV3-1 and TRBJ1-5; D remains ambiguous. CDR3 length: 14 residues. The germline gives CDR1 LGHDT, CDR2 YNNKEL (reference sequence). Between the trimmed V and J ends, which lost 1 base and 3 bases, there was a span of 7 bases. CDR3 coding DNA: TGTGCCAGCAGCCAAGTGTCGTCCAATCAGCCCCAGCATTTT. This sequence encodes CASSQVSSNQPQHF.

This clonotype turned up a few times. The chain combines TRBV7-6 with TRBJ1-3; 7 bases map to TRBD1. Germline CDR1 is SGHVS and CDR2 is FNYEAQ. V gave up 5 bases and J gave up 3 bases; unmatched junction bases: 4. This CDR3 contains 14 residues. This CDR3 reads CASSATGNGNTIYF. CDR3 sequence (DNA): TGTGCCAGCAGCGCGACAGGGAATGGAAACACCATATATTTT.

This clonotype was detected many times. This rearrangement joins TRBV7-6 to TRBJ2-3, with D maybe TRBD2 (7 bases). The length of the CDR3 is 14 residues. Germline CDR1 reads SGHVS; CDR2 reads FNYEAQ. V dropped 4 bases and J dropped 4 bases, with 12 bases sitting between them. The CDR3 loop is CASSSLGGADTQYF. DNA for the CDR3: TGTGCCAGCAGCTCGCTAGGGGGGGCAGATACGCAGTATTTT. The full variable domain, with the rest looked up from reference TRBV7-6 and TRBJ2-3, is GAGVSQSPRYKVTKRGQDVALRCDPISGHVSLYWYRQALGQGPEFLTYFNYEAQQDKSGLPNDRFSAERPEGSISTLTIQRTEQRDSAMYRCASSSLGGADTQYFGPGTRLTVL.

This clonotype was recorded many times. The gene calls are TRBV7-9 and TRBJ2-3; D may be TRBD2 (6 bases). CDR3 length: 17 residues. V shed 5 bases and J shed 0 bases, with 18 bases lying between them. Germline CDR1 is SEHNR and CDR2 is FQNEAQ (reference sequence). The CDR3 DNA follows: TGTGCCAGCAGCCTTCCGGCGGGAATTACTAGCACAGATACGCAGTATTTT. Its protein product is CASSLPAGITSTDTQYF.

About this clonotype itself: This could be a read error, since a much larger clone is one nucleotide away. V and J are TRBV5-3 and TRBJ2-7; 11 nucleotides line up with TRBD2. TRBV5-3 is designated an ORF whose function remains uncertain. This CDR3 comprises 14 residues. CDR3 in amino acids: CASSSGLAEYERYF. The CDR3 region has the DNA TGTGCCAGCAGCTCGGGACTAGCGGAGTACGAGCGGTACTTC.

This clonotype was picked up a small number of times. The chain carries TRBV6-2 or TRBV6-3 and TRBJ2-1; maybe TRBD1 (5 bases). V lost 6 bases and J 7 bases, leaving 10 bases between the germline ends. The CDR3 length is 12 residues. Germline lookup yields CDR1 MNHEY and CDR2 SVGEGT. CDR3 coding DNA: TGTGCCAGCAGGACGCAGGGAAATGAGCAGTTCTTC. It is translated as CASRTQGNEQFF.

In this sample, this clonotype turned up many times. The chain combines TRBV12-3 or TRBV12-4 with TRBJ1-1, with D maybe TRBD1 (6 bases). This CDR3 spans 15 amino acids. The germline V and J ends were trimmed by 1 base and 3 bases, with 12 bases remaining between them. The CDR3 protein is CASSLDGGPHTEAFF. For the CDR3, the DNA is TGTGCCAGCAGTTTAGATGGGGGGCCCCACACTGAAGCTTTCTTT.

As concerns this clonotype: A junction end diverges from the germline sequence, so it may reflect a read error. The V call is TRBV2, the J call TRBJ2-7; the match to TRBD1 covers 10 bases. CDR1 is SNHLY, CDR2 FYNNEI, per germline. The CDR3 runs 15 residues. DNA of the CDR3: TGTGCCAGCAGAGAAGCCGGGACAGGGGTGAGCGAGCAGCACTTC. This codes for CASREAGTGVSEQHF.

This clonotype was counted at least ten times. The chain carries TRBV28 and TRBJ1-5; maybe TRBD1 (5 bases). This CDR3 contains 15 residues. In germline, CDR1 is MDHEN, CDR2 SYDVKM. Trimming left V 7 bases short and J 0 bases short, with 13 bases between. The CDR3: CASIKDSYSNQPQHF. In nucleotides, the CDR3 is TGTGCCAGCATTAAAGACAGCTATAGCAATCAGCCCCAGCATTTT. Together with reference TRBV28 and TRBJ1-5, the CDR3 gives the full variable domain: DVKVTQSSRYLVKRTGEKVFLECVQDMDHENMFWYRQDPGLGLRLIYFSYDVKMKEKGDIPEGYSVSREKKERFSLILESASTNQTSMYLCASIKDSYSNQPQHFGDGTRLSIL.

The chain joins TRBV25-1 to TRBJ2-2, with D tentatively TRBD2 (6 bases). Deletions cut 6 bases from V and 6 bases from J, with 23 bases between. Germline CDR1 is MGHDK and CDR2 is SYGVNS. The CDR3 loop spans 17 amino acids. Here the CDR3 reads CASSPPPEGYYAGELFF. CDR3 DNA sequence: TGTGCCAGCAGCCCCCCCCCGGAGGGTTACTACGCCGGGGAGCTGTTTTTT.

With respect to this clonotype: This may arise from a read error, as a much more abundant clone is one base away. This chain joins TRBV5-6 and TRBJ2-4; TRBD1 is a possible D gene (5 bases). Germline CDR1 reads SGHDT; CDR2 reads YYEEEE. The CDR3 is 16 residues long. In DNA form, the CDR3 reads TGTGCCAGCAGCTTGGACGACAGTGTAGCCAAAAACATTCAGCACTTC. Encoded protein: CASSLDDSVAKNIQHF. Looking up the rest from reference TRBV5-6 and TRBJ2-4 gives the full variable domain: DAGVTQSPTHLIKTRGQQVTLRCSPKSGHDTVSWYQQALGQGPQFIFQYYEEEERQRGNFPDRFSGHQFPNYSSELNVNALLLGDSALYLCASSLDDSVAKNIQHFGAGTRLSVL.

This sequence joins TRBV11-2 and TRBJ2-6; possibly TRBD1 for D (6 bases). The germline V and J ends were trimmed by 2 bases and 2 bases, with 19 bases remaining between them. This CDR3 is 19 amino acids long. Germline loops: CDR1 SGHAT, CDR2 FQNNGV. CDR3 nucleotide sequence: TGTGCCAGCAGCTTATACGCCGCGGCAGGGGTCACTGGGGCCAACGTCCTGACTTTC. Translating gives CASSLYAAAGVTGANVLTF.

This clonotype has a handful of counts. The genes are TRBV6-2 or TRBV6-3 and TRBJ2-2; TRBD2 matches 13 bases. This CDR3 region has 18 residues. The germline gives CDR1 MNHEY, CDR2 SVGEGT. V lost 4 bases to trimming and J lost 3 bases; unmatched junction nucleotides: 8. CDR3 amino acids: CASSFLPGTSGDTGELFF. CDR3 bases: TGTGCCAGCAGTTTTTTACCCGGGACTAGCGGGGACACCGGGGAGCTGTTTTTT.

This clonotype was counted at least ten times. V is TRBV7-9 and J is TRBJ1-1; maybe TRBD1 (6 bases). The CDR3 has 15 residues. The germline V gene has CDR1 SEHNR and CDR2 FQNEAQ (reference sequence). V gave up 6 bases and J gave up 4 bases, with 18 bases separating them. The DNA of the CDR3 is TGTGCCAGCAGGGATGGATCGGGACACGGCACTGAAGCTTTCTTT. It is translated as CASRDGSGHGTEAFF.

The chain has TRBV10-3 and TRBJ1-2; 9 bases agree with TRBD1. Germline V lookup: CDR1 ENHRY, CDR2 SYGVKD. The CDR3 loop spans 15 amino acids. V shed 3 bases, J shed 7 bases, and the junction held 9 bases outside the gene matches. The CDR3 coding sequence is TGTGCCATCAGTGAAGTTGAACAGGGGGCGCGTGGCTACACCTTC. It yields the protein CAISEVEQGARGYTF.